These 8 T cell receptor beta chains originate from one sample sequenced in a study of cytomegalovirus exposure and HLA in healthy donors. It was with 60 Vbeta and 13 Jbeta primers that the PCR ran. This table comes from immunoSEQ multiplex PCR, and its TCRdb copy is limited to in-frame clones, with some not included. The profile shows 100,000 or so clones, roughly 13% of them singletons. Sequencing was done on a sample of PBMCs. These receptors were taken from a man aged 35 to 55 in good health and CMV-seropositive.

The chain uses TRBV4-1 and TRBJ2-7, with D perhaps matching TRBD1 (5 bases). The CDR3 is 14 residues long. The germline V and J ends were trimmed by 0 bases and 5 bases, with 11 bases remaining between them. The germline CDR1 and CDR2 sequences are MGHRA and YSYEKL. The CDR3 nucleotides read TGCGCCAGCAGCCAAGACAGGGTTGGCCACGAGCAGTACTTC. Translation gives CASSQDRVGHEQYF.

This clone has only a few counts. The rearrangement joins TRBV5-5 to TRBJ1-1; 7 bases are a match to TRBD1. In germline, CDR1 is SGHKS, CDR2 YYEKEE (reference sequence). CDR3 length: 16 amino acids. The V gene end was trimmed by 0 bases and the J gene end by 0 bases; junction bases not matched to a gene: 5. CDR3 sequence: CASSLGDRNMNTEAFF. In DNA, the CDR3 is TGTGCCAGCAGCTTGGGGGACAGAAACATGAACACTGAAGCTTTCTTT.

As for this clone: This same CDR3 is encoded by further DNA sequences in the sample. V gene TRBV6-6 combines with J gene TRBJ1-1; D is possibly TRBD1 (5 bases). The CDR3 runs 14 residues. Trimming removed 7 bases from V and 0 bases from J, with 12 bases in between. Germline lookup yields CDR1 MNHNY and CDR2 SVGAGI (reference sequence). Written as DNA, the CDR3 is TGTGCCAGCAAAGGGGCAGGTCTGAACACTGAAGCTTTCTTT. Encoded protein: CASKGAGLNTEAFF.

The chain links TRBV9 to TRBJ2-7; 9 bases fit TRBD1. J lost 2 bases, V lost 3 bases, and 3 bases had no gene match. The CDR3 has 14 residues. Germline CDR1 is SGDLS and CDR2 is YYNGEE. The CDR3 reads CASSGGDRAYEQYF. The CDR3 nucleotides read TGTGCCAGCAGCGGAGGGGACAGGGCCTACGAGCAGTACTTC.

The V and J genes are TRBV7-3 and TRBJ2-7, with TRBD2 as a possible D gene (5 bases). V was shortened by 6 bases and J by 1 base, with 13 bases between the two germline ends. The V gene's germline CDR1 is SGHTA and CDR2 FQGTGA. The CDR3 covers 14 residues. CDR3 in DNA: TGTGCCAGCAGTCTCAGCGGATCGTCCTACGAGCAGTACTTC. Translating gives CASSLSGSSYEQYF.

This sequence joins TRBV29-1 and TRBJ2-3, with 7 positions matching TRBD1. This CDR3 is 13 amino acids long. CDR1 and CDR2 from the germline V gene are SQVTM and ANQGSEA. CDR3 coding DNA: TGCACCGAAACCCGACAGGGAACAGATACGCAGTATTTT. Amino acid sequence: CTETRQGTDTQYF.

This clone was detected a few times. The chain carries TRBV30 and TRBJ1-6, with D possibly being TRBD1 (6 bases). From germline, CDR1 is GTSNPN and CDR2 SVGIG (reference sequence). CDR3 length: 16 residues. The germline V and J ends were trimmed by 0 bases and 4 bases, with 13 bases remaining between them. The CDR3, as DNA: TGTGCCTGGAGTGTTCTAGGGGGATCTTATAATTCACCCCTCCACTTT. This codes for CAWSVLGGSYNSPLHF.

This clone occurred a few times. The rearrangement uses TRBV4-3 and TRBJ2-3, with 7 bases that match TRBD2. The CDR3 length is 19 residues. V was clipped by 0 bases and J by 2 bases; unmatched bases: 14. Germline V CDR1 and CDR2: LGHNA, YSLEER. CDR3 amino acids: CASSQEAGWAGDFTDTQYF. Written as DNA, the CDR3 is TGCGCCAGCAGCCAAGAGGCGGGGTGGGCGGGGGACTTCACAGATACGCAGTATTTT.